This T cell receptor (beta chain) was recovered during a study of cytomegalovirus exposure and HLA in healthy donors. PCR amplification relied on 60 Vbeta primers (plus 13 Jbeta primers). The data were produced by immunoSEQ multiplex PCR, yet TCRdb's version contains in-frame clones alone and is incomplete. This table holds about 200,000 clones, around 77% found once. In germline, CDR1 is SGHVS, CDR2 FQNEAQ. The ends were cut back, 5 bases at V and 7 bases at J, with 20 bases in the middle. CDR3 size: 16 residues. What was sequenced was PBMCs. The source is a woman aged 25 to 45 in good health and CMV-seronegative. The J gene is TRBJ1-4, the V gene TRBV7-8, with D perhaps TRBD1 (6 bases). CDR3 loop: CASSPRTQGGSEKLFF. The CDR3 coding sequence is TGTGCCAGCAGCCCTAGGACACAGGGTGGGAGTGAAAAACTGTTTTTT.